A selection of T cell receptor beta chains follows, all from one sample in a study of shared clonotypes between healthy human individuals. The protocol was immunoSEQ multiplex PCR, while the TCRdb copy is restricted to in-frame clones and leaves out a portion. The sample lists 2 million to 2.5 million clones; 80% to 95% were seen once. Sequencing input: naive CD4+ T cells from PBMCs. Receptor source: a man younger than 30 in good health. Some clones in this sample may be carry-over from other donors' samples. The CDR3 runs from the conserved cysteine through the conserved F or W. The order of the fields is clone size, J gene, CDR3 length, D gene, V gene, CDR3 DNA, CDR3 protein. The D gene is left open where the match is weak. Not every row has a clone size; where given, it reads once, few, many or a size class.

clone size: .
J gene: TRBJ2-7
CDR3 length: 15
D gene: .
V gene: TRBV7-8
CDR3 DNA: TGTGCCAGCAGCCACCGATGGTCTGGGGTATACGAGCAGTACTTC
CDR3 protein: CASSHRWSGVYEQYF

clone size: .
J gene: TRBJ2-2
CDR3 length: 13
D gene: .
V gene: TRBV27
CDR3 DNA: TGTGCCAGCAGTTTTTACAACACCGGGGAGCTGTTTTTT
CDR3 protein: CASSFYNTGELFF

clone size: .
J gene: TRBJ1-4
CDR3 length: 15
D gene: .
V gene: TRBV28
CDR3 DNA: TGTGCCAGCAGTTCCTCGGGGCGGGCTAATGAAAAACTGTTTTTT
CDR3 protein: CASSSSGRANEKLFF

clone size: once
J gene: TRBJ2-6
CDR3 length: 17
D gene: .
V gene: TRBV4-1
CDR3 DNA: TGCGCCAGCAGCCCCTTGGGACCGGTCTCTGGGGCCAACGTCCTGACTTTC
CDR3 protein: CASSPLGPVSGANVLTF

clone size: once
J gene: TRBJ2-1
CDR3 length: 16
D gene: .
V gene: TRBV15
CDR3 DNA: TGTGCCACCAGCAGAGATAGGGCCAAAACGGGAAATGAGCAGTTCTTC
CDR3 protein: CATSRDRAKTGNEQFF

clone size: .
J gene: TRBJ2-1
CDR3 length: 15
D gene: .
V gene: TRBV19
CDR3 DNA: TGTGCCAGTAGTATAGGACCGCAAACCTACAATGAGCAGTTCTTC
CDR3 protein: CASSIGPQTYNEQFF

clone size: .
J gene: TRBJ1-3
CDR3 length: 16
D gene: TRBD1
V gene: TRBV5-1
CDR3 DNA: TGCGCCAGCAGCTCCGACAGGGCCATATCTGGAAACACCATATATTTT
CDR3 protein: CASSSDRAISGNTIYF

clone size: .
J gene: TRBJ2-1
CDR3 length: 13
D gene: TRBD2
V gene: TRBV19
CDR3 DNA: TGTGCCACCGGTAAGCGGGAGGACAATGAGCAGTTCTTC
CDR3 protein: CATGKREDNEQFF

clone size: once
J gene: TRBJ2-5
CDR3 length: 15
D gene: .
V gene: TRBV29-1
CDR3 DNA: TGCAGCGTTGAAGATCCGGCAGGGTCTGGTGAGACCCAGTACTTC
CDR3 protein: CSVEDPAGSGETQYF

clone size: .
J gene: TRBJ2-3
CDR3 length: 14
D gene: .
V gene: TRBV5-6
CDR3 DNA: TGTGCCAGCAGCACATTACGTAGAGCAGATACGCAGTATTTT
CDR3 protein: CASSTLRRADTQYF

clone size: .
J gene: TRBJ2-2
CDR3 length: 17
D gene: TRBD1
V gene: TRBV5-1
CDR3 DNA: TGCGCCAGCAGCGACCCGACAGGGGGCTATGACACCGGGGAGCTGTTTTTT
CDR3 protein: CASSDPTGGYDTGELFF

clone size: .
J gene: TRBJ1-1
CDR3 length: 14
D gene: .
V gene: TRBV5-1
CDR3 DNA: TGCGCCAGCAGCCGAGCCCCCCGGGGCACTGAAGCTTTCTTT
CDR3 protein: CASSRAPRGTEAFF

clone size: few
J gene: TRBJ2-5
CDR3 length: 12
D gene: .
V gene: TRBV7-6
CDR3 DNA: TGTGCCAGCAGCCCCGTACCTGGGGAGCAGTACTTC
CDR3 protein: CASSPVPGEQYF

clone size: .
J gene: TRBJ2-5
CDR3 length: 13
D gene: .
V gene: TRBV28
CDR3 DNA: TGTGCCAGCAGTTTACCAGTCCGAGAGACCCAGTACTTC
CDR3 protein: CASSLPVRETQYF

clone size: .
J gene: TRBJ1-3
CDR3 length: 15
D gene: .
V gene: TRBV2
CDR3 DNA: TGTGCCAGCAGTGGCCCTCGGGGATCTGGAAACACCATATATTTT
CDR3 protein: CASSGPRGSGNTIYF

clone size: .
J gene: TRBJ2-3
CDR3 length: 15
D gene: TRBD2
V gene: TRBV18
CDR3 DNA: TGTGCCAGCTCACCATTAGCGGGGCCCCTAGATACGCAGTATTTT
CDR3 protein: CASSPLAGPLDTQYF

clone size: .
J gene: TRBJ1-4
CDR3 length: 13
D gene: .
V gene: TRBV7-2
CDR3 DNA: TGTGCCAGCAGCTTACGGCAGGGTGGAAAACTGTTTTTT
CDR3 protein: CASSLRQGGKLFF

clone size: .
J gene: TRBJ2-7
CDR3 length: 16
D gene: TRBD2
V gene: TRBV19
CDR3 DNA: TGTGCCAGTAGTCTGGGCGGGAGCCAGAAAACCTACGAGCAGTACTTC
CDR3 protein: CASSLGGSQKTYEQYF

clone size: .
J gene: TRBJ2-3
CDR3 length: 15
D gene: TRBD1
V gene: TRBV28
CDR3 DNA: TGTGCCAGCAGTTTAAGGCAGGGGGCCACAGATACGCAGTATTTT
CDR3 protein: CASSLRQGATDTQYF

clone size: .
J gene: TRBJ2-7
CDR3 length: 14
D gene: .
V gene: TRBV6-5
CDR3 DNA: TGTGCCAGCAGTTTATCGACGGACTCCTACGAGCAGTACTTC
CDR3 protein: CASSLSTDSYEQYF

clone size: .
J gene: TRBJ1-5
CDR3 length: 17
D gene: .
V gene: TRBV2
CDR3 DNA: TGTGCCAGCAGTGAAAGGGTCGGAGAGGGAGGCAATCAGCCCCAGCATTTT
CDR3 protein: CASSERVGEGGNQPQHF

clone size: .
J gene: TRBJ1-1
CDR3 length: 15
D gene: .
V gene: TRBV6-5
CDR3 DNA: TGTGCCAGCAGTCCTTCTTTTTCAGGGAACACTGAAGCTTTCTTT
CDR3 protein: CASSPSFSGNTEAFF

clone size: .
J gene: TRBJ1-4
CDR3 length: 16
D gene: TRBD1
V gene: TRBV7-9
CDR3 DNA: TGTGCCAGCAGCTTAGCGGGGGCAGGGGGCAATGAAAAACTGTTTTTT
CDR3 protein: CASSLAGAGGNEKLFF

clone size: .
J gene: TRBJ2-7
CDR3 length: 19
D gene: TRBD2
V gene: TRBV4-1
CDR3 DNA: TGCGCCAGCAGCCAAATGGGTAGCGGGAGAGGGGGAAGCTCCTACGAGCAGTACTTC
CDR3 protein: CASSQMGSGRGGSSYEQYF

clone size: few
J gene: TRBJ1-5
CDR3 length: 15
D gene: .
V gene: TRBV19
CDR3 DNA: TGTGCCAGTAGTATTGGGGGGTCGAGCAATCAGCCCCAGCATTTT
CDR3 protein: CASSIGGSSNQPQHF

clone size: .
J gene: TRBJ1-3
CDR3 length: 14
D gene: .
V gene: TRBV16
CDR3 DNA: TGTGCCAGCAGCCAATTGGGACATGGAAACACCATATATTTT
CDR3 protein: CASSQLGHGNTIYF

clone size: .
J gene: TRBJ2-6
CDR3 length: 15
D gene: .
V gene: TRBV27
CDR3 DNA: TGTGCCAGCAGTTTCTACAACTCTGGGGCCAACGTCCTGACTTTC
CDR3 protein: CASSFYNSGANVLTF

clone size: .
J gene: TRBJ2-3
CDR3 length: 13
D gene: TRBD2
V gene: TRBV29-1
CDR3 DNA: TGCAGCGTAGCGGGAGGGTTGACAGATACGCAGTATTTT
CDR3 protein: CSVAGGLTDTQYF

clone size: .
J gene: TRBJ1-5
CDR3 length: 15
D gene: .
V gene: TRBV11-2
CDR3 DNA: TGTGCCAGCAGCTTTGACGCCGCTAGCAATCAGCCCCAGCATTTT
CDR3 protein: CASSFDAASNQPQHF

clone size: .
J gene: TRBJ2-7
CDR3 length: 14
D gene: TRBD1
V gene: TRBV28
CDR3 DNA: TGTGCCAGCAGTCCAACAGGGGGCCCATTCGAGCAGTACTTC
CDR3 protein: CASSPTGGPFEQYF

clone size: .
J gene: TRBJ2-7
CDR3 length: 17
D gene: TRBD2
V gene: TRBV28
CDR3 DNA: TGTGCCAGCTTAAGCGCCCATGGGCTAGCGGATAGGTACGAGCAGTACTTC
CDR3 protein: CASLSAHGLADRYEQYF

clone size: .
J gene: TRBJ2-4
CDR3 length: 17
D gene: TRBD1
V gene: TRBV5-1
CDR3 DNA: TGCGCCAGCTCTCCCGGGACAGAGGGGCTAGCCAAAAACATTCAGTACTTC
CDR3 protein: CASSPGTEGLAKNIQYF

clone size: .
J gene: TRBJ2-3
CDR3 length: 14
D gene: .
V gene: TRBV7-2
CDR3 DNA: TGTGCCAGCAGCTATGACGGTACCACAGATACGCAGTATTTT
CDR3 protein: CASSYDGTTDTQYF

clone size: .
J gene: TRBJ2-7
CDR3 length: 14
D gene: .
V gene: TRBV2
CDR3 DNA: TGTGCCAGCAGTGAGCAGGGGAGGGCCTACGAGCAGTACTTC
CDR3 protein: CASSEQGRAYEQYF

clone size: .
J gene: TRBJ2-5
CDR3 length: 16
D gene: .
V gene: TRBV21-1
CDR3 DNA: TGTGCCAGCAGCAAAGAAGGGGGTCGGCTAAGAGAGACCCAGTACTTC
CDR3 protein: CASSKEGGRLRETQYF